A selection of T cell receptor beta chains follows, all from one sample in a study of T cell responses to AZD1222 COVID-19 vaccine. Assay used: immunoSEQ multiplex PCR; TCRdb lists only in-frame clones, some missing. Of tens of thousands of clones in the sample, over 75% were seen once. This sample comprised peripheral blood, obtained on day 0 of AZD1222 vaccination. The receptors derive from an adult in good health. CDR3s include the opening cysteine and the closing phenylalanine or tryptophan. D genes are given only for firm matches. Clone size is given for some rows only: seen once, a few or many times, or a class if the clone is expanded.

v_gene: TRBV6-5
j_gene: TRBJ2-5
abundance: .
d_gene: .
CDR3nt: TGTGCCAGCAGAAAGAACCTTCAAGAGACCCAGTACTTC
CDR3aa: CASRKNLQETQYF

v_gene: TRBV11-3
j_gene: TRBJ2-1
abundance: .
d_gene: .
CDR3nt: TGTGCCAGCAGCTTAGGGGGTAGCCCTAAAGAGCAGTTCTTC
CDR3aa: CASSLGGSPKEQFF

v_gene: TRBV7-9
j_gene: TRBJ1-1
abundance: .
d_gene: .
CDR3nt: TGTGCCAGCAGCTTAGTGGCGCAGAACACTGAAGCTTTCTTT
CDR3aa: CASSLVAQNTEAFF

v_gene: TRBV12-3/TRBV12-4
j_gene: TRBJ2-3
abundance: .
d_gene: .
CDR3nt: TGTGCCAGCAGTTTTGGCGCCGGCCCGCAGTATTTT
CDR3aa: CASSFGAGPQYF

v_gene: TRBV3-1/TRBV3-2
j_gene: TRBJ1-1
abundance: once
d_gene: .
CDR3nt: TGTGCCAGCAGCTCCCCCACCGCGACTGAAGCTTTCTTT
CDR3aa: CASSSPTATEAFF

v_gene: TRBV5-1
j_gene: TRBJ1-1
abundance: few
d_gene: .
CDR3nt: TGCGCCAGCAGCTTGGTCGGAGGGCAGAACACTGAAGCTTTCTTT
CDR3aa: CASSLVGGQNTEAFF

v_gene: TRBV9
j_gene: TRBJ2-1
abundance: .
d_gene: .
CDR3nt: TGTGCCAGCAGCGTAGGGGTGGTGGCCTACAATGAGCAGTTCTTC
CDR3aa: CASSVGVVAYNEQFF

v_gene: TRBV29-1
j_gene: TRBJ2-7
abundance: .
d_gene: .
CDR3nt: TGCAGCGCCGGGACGGACTACGAGCAGTACTTC
CDR3aa: CSAGTDYEQYF

v_gene: TRBV5-1
j_gene: TRBJ2-2
abundance: .
d_gene: .
CDR3nt: TGCGCCAGCAGCTTGGCGCGCCAAGACACCGGGGAGCTGTTTTTT
CDR3aa: CASSLARQDTGELFF

v_gene: TRBV29-1
j_gene: TRBJ1-1
abundance: .
d_gene: .
CDR3nt: TGCAGCGTTGACTTAGACACTGAAGCTTTCTTT
CDR3aa: CSVDLDTEAFF

v_gene: TRBV4-1
j_gene: TRBJ2-5
abundance: .
d_gene: TRBD1
CDR3nt: TGCGCCAGCAGCGCCCCCGGACAGGGGGTCGAGACCCAGTACTTC
CDR3aa: CASSAPGQGVETQYF

v_gene: TRBV5-5
j_gene: TRBJ1-5
abundance: .
d_gene: .
CDR3nt: TGTGCCAGCAGCTTGTCAGACAATCAGCCCCAGCATTTT
CDR3aa: CASSLSDNQPQHF

v_gene: TRBV25-1
j_gene: TRBJ2-2
abundance: .
d_gene: .
CDR3nt: TGTGCCAGCAGTGATCCCGGCAGAGCGAACACCGGGGAGCTGTTTTTT
CDR3aa: CASSDPGRANTGELFF

v_gene: TRBV9
j_gene: TRBJ2-1
abundance: .
d_gene: .
CDR3nt: TGTGCCAGCAGCGGGACAGTCCCCCCCAATGAGCAGTTCTTC
CDR3aa: CASSGTVPPNEQFF

v_gene: TRBV20-1
j_gene: TRBJ2-3
abundance: .
d_gene: .
CDR3nt: TGCAGTGTACCTAGCAGGGGTACGCAGTATTTT
CDR3aa: CSVPSRGTQYF

v_gene: TRBV18
j_gene: TRBJ1-2
abundance: .
d_gene: .
CDR3nt: TGTGCCAGCTCGACGGGGGACTTCTCTGGCTACACCTTC
CDR3aa: CASSTGDFSGYTF

v_gene: TRBV4-2
j_gene: TRBJ1-6
abundance: once
d_gene: TRBD1
CDR3nt: TGTGCCAGCAGCCAAGAACAGGGGGGGAGCTCCTATAATTCACCCCTCCACTTT
CDR3aa: CASSQEQGGSSYNSPLHF

v_gene: TRBV19
j_gene: TRBJ2-1
abundance: .
d_gene: TRBD2
CDR3nt: TGTGCCAGTAGTATACTAGCGGGAGGGCCGGGTTACAATGAGCAGTTCTTC
CDR3aa: CASSILAGGPGYNEQFF

v_gene: TRBV3-1/TRBV3-2
j_gene: TRBJ2-2
abundance: .
d_gene: .
CDR3nt: TGTGCCAGCAGCCATGTTGGGGGGGCCACCGGGGAGCTGTTTTTT
CDR3aa: CASSHVGGATGELFF

v_gene: TRBV5-1
j_gene: TRBJ2-1
abundance: .
d_gene: TRBD2
CDR3nt: TGCGCCAGCAGCTTGTTTACTAGCGGGGGGAATGAGCAGTTCTTC
CDR3aa: CASSLFTSGGNEQFF

v_gene: TRBV10-3
j_gene: TRBJ2-5
abundance: .
d_gene: .
CDR3nt: TGTGCCTCAAAAGGAGATCAAGAGACCCAGTACTTC
CDR3aa: CASKGDQETQYF

v_gene: TRBV3-1/TRBV3-2
j_gene: TRBJ1-5
abundance: .
d_gene: .
CDR3nt: TGTGCCAGCAGCCAAGATCGAAGAGCGGCGCAGCCCCAGCATTTT
CDR3aa: CASSQDRRAAQPQHF

v_gene: TRBV5-4
j_gene: TRBJ2-2
abundance: .
d_gene: TRBD2
CDR3nt: TGTGCCAGCGGGGGGGTGGTAGCGAACACCGGGGAGCTGTTTTTT
CDR3aa: CASGGVVANTGELFF

v_gene: TRBV2
j_gene: TRBJ1-6
abundance: .
d_gene: .
CDR3nt: TGTGCCAGCAGTGAATCAGGGCCAAGACAAAATTCACCCCTCCACTTT
CDR3aa: CASSESGPRQNSPLHF

v_gene: TRBV6-5
j_gene: TRBJ1-6
abundance: .
d_gene: .
CDR3nt: TGTGCCAGCAGGAGGGACCAGTTAATTACACCCCTCCACTTT
CDR3aa: CASRRDQLITPLHF

v_gene: TRBV6-1
j_gene: TRBJ1-6
abundance: .
d_gene: .
CDR3nt: TGTGCCAGCAGTGAAGTGGGGGGGCTTTTTTCACCCCTCCACTTT
CDR3aa: CASSEVGGLFSPLHF

v_gene: TRBV2
j_gene: TRBJ1-5
abundance: .
d_gene: TRBD1
CDR3nt: TGTGCCAGCAGCATGACAGGGGAATTTTTTCAGCCCCAGCATTTT
CDR3aa: CASSMTGEFFQPQHF

v_gene: TRBV2
j_gene: TRBJ2-5
abundance: .
d_gene: .
CDR3nt: TGTGCCAGCAGTGTAAAAGAGACCCAGTACTTC
CDR3aa: CASSVKETQYF

v_gene: TRBV2
j_gene: TRBJ1-5
abundance: .
d_gene: .
CDR3nt: TGTGCCAGCAGTGGCAGTACTAGCAATCAGCCCCAGCATTTT
CDR3aa: CASSGSTSNQPQHF

v_gene: TRBV28
j_gene: TRBJ1-5
abundance: .
d_gene: .
CDR3nt: TGTGCCAGCAGTATCCGGCCCCAGCATTTT
CDR3aa: CASSIRPQHF

v_gene: TRBV18
j_gene: TRBJ2-7
abundance: .
d_gene: TRBD1
CDR3nt: TGTGCCAGCTCACCTTCCGGGACAGGGGTGAACGAGCAGTACTTC
CDR3aa: CASSPSGTGVNEQYF

v_gene: TRBV6-4
j_gene: TRBJ1-6
abundance: .
d_gene: TRBD1
CDR3nt: TGTGCCAGCAGCGCCCAGGGGGCCGCTTCGAATTCACCCCTCCACTTT
CDR3aa: CASSAQGAASNSPLHF

v_gene: TRBV15
j_gene: TRBJ1-5
abundance: .
d_gene: .
CDR3nt: TGTGCCACCAGCAGTATAAGGGGGGCGCTTGGGCAGCCCCAGCATTTT
CDR3aa: CATSSIRGALGQPQHF

v_gene: TRBV28
j_gene: TRBJ2-1
abundance: .
d_gene: .
CDR3nt: TGTGCCAGCAGTTCCGGGACAGCGGGATGGAATGAGCAGTTCTTC
CDR3aa: CASSSGTAGWNEQFF

v_gene: TRBV2
j_gene: TRBJ1-4
abundance: .
d_gene: TRBD1
CDR3nt: TGTGCCAGCAGGGAACAGGGGGCAGCTAATGAAAAACTGTTTTTT
CDR3aa: CASREQGAANEKLFF

v_gene: TRBV27
j_gene: TRBJ1-5
abundance: .
d_gene: .
CDR3nt: TGTGCCAGCACTACGGGGGGAGGTCAGCCCCAGCATTTT
CDR3aa: CASTTGGGQPQHF

v_gene: TRBV6-5
j_gene: TRBJ2-7
abundance: .
d_gene: .
CDR3nt: TGTGCCAGCACTTCAAGGAGGGGTTACTACGAGCAGTACTTC
CDR3aa: CASTSRRGYYEQYF

v_gene: TRBV9
j_gene: TRBJ2-4
abundance: .
d_gene: TRBD1
CDR3nt: TGTGCCAGCAGCGTAGGAGGGGACAGAAGGAACATTCAGTACTTC
CDR3aa: CASSVGGDRRNIQYF

v_gene: TRBV10-3
j_gene: TRBJ2-1
abundance: .
d_gene: TRBD1
CDR3nt: TGTGCCACCCGGGTCAGGGGGCATGAGCAGTTCTTC
CDR3aa: CATRVRGHEQFF

v_gene: TRBV7-9
j_gene: TRBJ2-1
abundance: once
d_gene: .
CDR3nt: TGTGCCAGCAGCTTAGCCGGAGCGGCGAGGTTCTTC
CDR3aa: CASSLAGAARFF

v_gene: TRBV15
j_gene: TRBJ2-7
abundance: .
d_gene: TRBD2
CDR3nt: TGTGCCACCAGCAGAGATCGGCGGGAGTTTGAGCAGTACTTC
CDR3aa: CATSRDRREFEQYF

v_gene: TRBV29-1
j_gene: TRBJ2-2
abundance: .
d_gene: .
CDR3nt: TGCAGCGGGGGAGAGACCGGGGAGCTGTTTTTT
CDR3aa: CSGGETGELFF

v_gene: TRBV6-5
j_gene: TRBJ2-2
abundance: .
d_gene: TRBD2
CDR3nt: TGTGCCAGCAGTTCCGGGACTAGCGGATTCACCGGGGAGCTGTTTTTT
CDR3aa: CASSSGTSGFTGELFF

v_gene: TRBV6-5
j_gene: TRBJ2-1
abundance: .
d_gene: TRBD2
CDR3nt: TGTGCCAGCAGTTCGGGACTAGCGGGCAATGAGCAGTTCTTC
CDR3aa: CASSSGLAGNEQFF

v_gene: TRBV5-1
j_gene: TRBJ1-1
abundance: .
d_gene: TRBD1
CDR3nt: TGCGCCAGCAGCAACGGACAGGGCGGAGTCACTGAAGCTTTCTTT
CDR3aa: CASSNGQGGVTEAFF

v_gene: TRBV29-1
j_gene: TRBJ2-1
abundance: .
d_gene: TRBD2
CDR3nt: TGCAGCGTTGAAGGGCAGGGAGGGATCGATGAGCAGTTCTTC
CDR3aa: CSVEGQGGIDEQFF

v_gene: TRBV3-1/TRBV3-2
j_gene: TRBJ1-5
abundance: .
d_gene: .
CDR3nt: TGTGCCAGCAGCCCAGGGTTGGGACAGCCCCAGCATTTT
CDR3aa: CASSPGLGQPQHF

v_gene: TRBV6-6
j_gene: TRBJ1-6
abundance: few
d_gene: TRBD1
CDR3nt: TGTGCCAGCAGTCCCATCGACAGGGCGGCGTCACCCCTCCACTTT
CDR3aa: CASSPIDRAASPLHF

v_gene: TRBV5-4
j_gene: TRBJ1-2
abundance: .
d_gene: .
CDR3nt: TGTGCCAGCAGCTTGGAGGGCAGCGGCTATGGCTACACCTTC
CDR3aa: CASSLEGSGYGYTF

v_gene: TRBV9
j_gene: TRBJ2-2
abundance: once
d_gene: .
CDR3nt: TGTGCCAGCAGCGTAGGGTGGACAGACGGGGAGCTGTTTTTT
CDR3aa: CASSVGWTDGELFF

v_gene: TRBV24-1
j_gene: TRBJ2-1
abundance: .
d_gene: TRBD2
CDR3nt: TGTGCCACCAGTGGCAATAGCGGGAGTCTCTACAATGAGCAGTTCTTC
CDR3aa: CATSGNSGSLYNEQFF

v_gene: TRBV7-6
j_gene: TRBJ1-1
abundance: .
d_gene: .
CDR3nt: TGTGCCAGCAGCTTTGGCGGGGACACTGAAGCTTTCTTT
CDR3aa: CASSFGGDTEAFF

v_gene: TRBV7-9
j_gene: TRBJ1-4
abundance: .
d_gene: TRBD1
CDR3nt: TGTGCCAGCAGCTTAGGTGCAGGGGGCGCGTTTAATGAAAAACTGTTTTTT
CDR3aa: CASSLGAGGAFNEKLFF

v_gene: TRBV9
j_gene: TRBJ1-4
abundance: once
d_gene: .
CDR3nt: TGTGCCAGCAGCGGGACAGTTAATGAAAAACTGTTTTTT
CDR3aa: CASSGTVNEKLFF

v_gene: TRBV28
j_gene: TRBJ1-3
abundance: .
d_gene: .
CDR3nt: TGTGCCAGCATCGAGGCAAATGGAAACACCATATATTTT
CDR3aa: CASIEANGNTIYF